Listed below are T cell receptor beta chains from one sample, sequenced in a study of T-cell reconstitution after alpha-beta-depleted transplantation in children. A single record per CDR3 protein comes from TCRdb applying MiXCR to the PCR reads. The sample records more than 400,000 distinct CDR3 sequences, around 10% being singletons. Material: PBMCs, mostly from graft donor cells, obtained 180 days after TCRalphabeta/CD19-depleted stem cell transplant. Source of these receptors: a female patient between 2 and 15 years old who had a stem cell transplant for aplastic anemia, so the T cells may come from the graft donor. Each CDR3 is given with its conserved first and last residue. D genes are given only for firm matches. Some rows mark clone size as missing; the rest say once, few, many or name a class of expanded clone.

abundance	len	j_gene	v_gene	d_gene	CDR3aa	CDR3nt
many	13	TRBJ2-7	TRBV29-1	NA	CSVEDWATDRQYF	TGCAGCGTTGAAGATTGGGCGACAGATCGGCAGTACTTC
NA	14	TRBJ1-1	TRBV5-4	NA	CASSLEPPRLGAFF	TGTGCCAGCAGCTTGGAGCCCCCGAGGTTGGGAGCTTTCTTT
few	13	TRBJ2-3	TRBV24-1	NA	CATRLGSTDTQYF	TGTGCCACTCGCCTAGGTAGCACAGATACGCAGTATTTT
NA	15	TRBJ1-4	TRBV12-3/TRBV12-4	NA	CASRPRTATNEKLFF	TGTGCCAGCAGACCTCGGACAGCAACTAATGAAAAACTGTTTTTT
many	17	TRBJ2-6	TRBV28	TRBD2	CASSGLAGARGANVLTF	TGTGCCAGCAGTGGACTAGCGGGAGCTCGGGGGGCCAACGTCCTGACTTTC
NA	12	TRBJ1-2	TRBV20-1	NA	CSARGAVYGYTF	TGCAGTGCTAGAGGGGCAGTTTATGGCTACACCTTC
NA	16	TRBJ2-3	TRBV14	NA	CASSHLWGTSTDTQYF	TGTGCCAGCAGCCACCTCTGGGGGACTAGCACAGATACGCAGTATTTT
few	13	TRBJ1-6	TRBV7-6	NA	CASSSGVNSPLHF	TGTGCCAGCAGCTCGGGGGTCAATTCACCCCTCCACTTT
few	15	TRBJ1-2	TRBV15	TRBD1	CATSRGTGRMGGYTF	TGTGCCACCAGCAGAGGGACAGGGAGGATGGGTGGCTACACCTTC
NA	12	TRBJ2-5	TRBV11-2	TRBD2	CASSWTSQTQYF	TGTGCCAGCAGCTGGACTAGTCAGACCCAGTACTTC
NA	14	TRBJ1-1	TRBV29-1	NA	CSVHPQHMNTEAFF	TGCAGCGTCCACCCACAGCACATGAACACTGAAGCTTTCTTT
many	13	TRBJ2-1	TRBV27	TRBD2	CASTLGGDNEQFF	TGTGCCAGCACCCTGGGAGGGGACAATGAGCAGTTCTTC
NA	17	TRBJ2-1	TRBV3-1	TRBD2	CASSQGLAGGSGNEQFF	TGTGCCAGCAGCCAGGGACTAGCGGGAGGGTCCGGGAATGAGCAGTTCTTC
many	18	TRBJ2-7	TRBV4-3	TRBD2	CASSQDKTPGLVHYEQYF	TGCGCCAGCAGCCAAGATAAGACCCCGGGACTAGTCCATTACGAGCAGTACTTC
NA	18	TRBJ1-1	TRBV10-2	TRBD1	CASSGGTGGRRANTEAFF	TGCGCCAGCAGTGGAGGGACAGGGGGCCGCAGGGCGAACACTGAAGCTTTCTTT
few	13	TRBJ2-7	TRBV20-1	TRBD1	CSASRTGVYEQYF	TGCAGTGCTTCAAGGACAGGTGTCTACGAGCAGTACTTC
NA	12	TRBJ2-7	TRBV10-3	NA	CAISDRFYEQYF	TGTGCCATCAGTGACAGATTCTACGAGCAGTACTTC
many	15	TRBJ2-1	TRBV18	TRBD1	CASSPKRQGNNEQFF	TGTGCCAGCTCACCAAAGCGACAGGGGAACAATGAGCAGTTCTTC
few	16	TRBJ2-1	TRBV29-1	TRBD2	CSVARLAGPVGNEQFF	TGCAGCGTAGCTCGACTAGCGGGACCCGTGGGGAATGAGCAGTTCTTC
NA	17	TRBJ2-1	TRBV7-8	TRBD1	CASSLLGQGARKNEQFF	TGTGCCAGCAGCTTATTAGGACAGGGGGCGAGAAAGAATGAGCAGTTCTTC
many	13	TRBJ1-2	TRBV12-3/TRBV12-4	NA	CASSLILLGGYTF	TGTGCCAGCAGTTTGATTCTGTTGGGTGGCTACACCTTC